The sequence of this T cell receptor (beta chain) was determined in a study of T-cell reconstitution after alpha-beta-depleted transplantation in children. The TCRbeta library was prepared with unique molecular identifiers. From the PCR reads, TCRdb called clonotypes with MiXCR, one entry per CDR3 protein. In the table there are more than 250,000 distinct CDR3 sequences, about 10% of which are singletons. The material sequenced was PBMCs from the stem cell graft donor, taken from the stem cell graft. This sequence originates from a human donor who donated a stem cell graft to a child with SCID.

CDR3 coding DNA: TGTGCCAGCAGCTTGGGACGGATTAATCAGCCCCAGCATTTT. Residues: CASSLGRINQPQHF. This chain uses TRBV6-1 with TRBJ1-5; D may be TRBD1 (5 bases). V shed 6 bases and J shed 4 bases, with 13 bases lying between them. The CDR3 runs 14 residues. The germline V gene has CDR1 MNHNS and CDR2 SASEGT.